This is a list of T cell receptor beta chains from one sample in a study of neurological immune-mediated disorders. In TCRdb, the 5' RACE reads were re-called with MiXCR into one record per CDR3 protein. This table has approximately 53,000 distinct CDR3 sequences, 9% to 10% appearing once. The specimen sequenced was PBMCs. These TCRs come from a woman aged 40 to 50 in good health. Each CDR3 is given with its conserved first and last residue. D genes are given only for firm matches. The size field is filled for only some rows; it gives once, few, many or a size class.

TGCGCCAGCAGCCAAGATTTAACAGGGGGTCCCGGGGAGCTGTTTTTT | CASSQDLTGGPGELFF | TRBJ2-2 | TRBV4-3 | TRBD1 | many | 16
TGCAGTGCGCCAAGGACGATCGGAGGAGACCACGAGCAGTACTTC | CSAPRTIGGDHEQYF | TRBJ2-7 | TRBV20-1 | NA | many | 15
TGCGCCAGCAGCTTGGGCCCAGGGCGGGACGCTGAAGCTTTCTTT | CASSLGPGRDAEAFF | TRBJ1-1 | TRBV5-1 | NA | many | 15
TGTGCCAGCACCCCGCGGGGTTTCTCTGGAAACACCATATATTTT | CASTPRGFSGNTIYF | TRBJ1-3 | TRBV7-9 | NA | many | 15
TGCGCCAGCAGTGAGTCGGGAAAAAAGGGTTACACTGAAGCTTTCTTT | CASSESGKKGYTEAFF | TRBJ1-1 | TRBV10-2 | NA | many | 16
TGTGCCAGCAGCCTGGGACAGGGGGCTTACGAGCAGTACTTC | CASSLGQGAYEQYF | TRBJ2-7 | TRBV5-4 | TRBD1 | many | 14
TGTGCCAGCATCGAACTAGGGACTTACGGGGAGACCCAGTACTTC | CASIELGTYGETQYF | TRBJ2-5 | TRBV12-3/TRBV12-4 | NA | many | 15
TGCGCCAGCAGCTTACTAAGCTCCCCCTCGGCCAATGAGCAGTTCTTC | CASSLLSSPSANEQFF | TRBJ2-1 | TRBV5-1 | NA | few | 16
TGTGCCAGCAGCGCTACTGAACAGGACTTCAACACTGAAGCTTTCTTT | CASSATEQDFNTEAFF | TRBJ1-1 | TRBV2 | NA | many | 16
TGTGTCAGCAGCTCTCCCCTCGTGGAACGCACTGAAGCTTTCTTT | CVSSSPLVERTEAFF | TRBJ1-1 | TRBV7-9 | NA | once | 15
TGTGCCATCTCGGCTAGCGGCACCTACGAGCAGTACTTC | CAISASGTYEQYF | TRBJ2-7 | TRBV10-3 | TRBD2 | many | 13
TGCAGTGCTAGTGTCGCGGGGCTCAGGACAGATACGCAGTATTTT | CSASVAGLRTDTQYF | TRBJ2-3 | TRBV20-1 | NA | many | 15
TGTGCCAGCAGCCGAGGGGAGTACACTGAAGCTTTCTTT | CASSRGEYTEAFF | TRBJ1-1 | TRBV7-3 | NA | many | 13
TGTGCCAGCAGTTACTCGATGGGGGATGGCTACACCTTC | CASSYSMGDGYTF | TRBJ1-2 | TRBV6-5 | NA | NA | 13
TGTGCCAGCCGCCAAACAGCGAACACCGGGGAGCTGTTTTTT | CASRQTANTGELFF | TRBJ2-2 | TRBV9 | NA | many | 14
TGTGCCAGCAGTGATCAGCGGGGGCGGCCTTCGCATGAGCAGTTCTTC | CASSDQRGRPSHEQFF | TRBJ2-1 | TRBV12-3/TRBV12-4 | TRBD2 | many | 16
TGCAGTGCTAGAGCCACGGACAGGGACCACGAGCAGTACTTC | CSARATDRDHEQYF | TRBJ2-7 | TRBV20-1 | TRBD1 | many | 14
TGTGCCAGCAGTTATGCTGGGAACACTGAAGCTTTCTTT | CASSYAGNTEAFF | TRBJ1-1 | TRBV6-2/TRBV6-3 | NA | many | 13
TGCGCCAGCAGCCAAGATCGGAAGGGTTGGAATGAAAAACTGTTTTTT | CASSQDRKGWNEKLFF | TRBJ1-4 | TRBV4-3 | NA | many | 16
TGTGCCAGCAGTCTACAGGGACCGAACACTGAAGCTTTCTTT | CASSLQGPNTEAFF | TRBJ1-1 | TRBV6-2/TRBV6-3 | NA | many | 14
TGTGCCATCAGTTTCGACACTAGCACAGATACGCAGTATTTT | CAISFDTSTDTQYF | TRBJ2-3 | TRBV10-3 | NA | many | 14
TGTGCCAGCAGCGTTGGACTAGCGGGAGGCCACGGGAATGAGCAGTTCTTC | CASSVGLAGGHGNEQFF | TRBJ2-1 | TRBV7-3 | TRBD2 | many | 17